The 30 T cell receptor beta chains listed next were all sequenced from one sample in a study of shared clonotypes between healthy human individuals (dated by TCRdb to the early 2020s). The library was built by means of the immunoSEQ multiplex PCR assay. The clones in this table, taken by TCRdb from immuneACCESS, are in-frame only. Not every clone is retained; where verified, under half of the shortfall comes from an unresolved V gene, and the cause of the rest is unknown. The table for this sample lists 2,500,000 or so clones; 93% of them were counted only once. The ten largest clones represent 0.36% of the sample. The specimen sequenced was naive CD4+ T cells from PBMCs. The cell subset or site label of this sample denotes: CD45RA+ positively selected. These receptors were obtained from a man aged 18 to 29 in good health. Some clones in this sample may be carry-over from other donors' samples.

This clone was observed once. V and J are TRBV27 and TRBJ1-4; no reliable D call. CDR3 length equals 13 residues. Between the trimmed V and J ends, which lost 4 bases and 4 bases, there was a span of 7 bases. CDR1 and CDR2 (germline): MNHEY, SMNVEV (reference sequence). CDR3 region: CASSYSLNEKLFF. Written as DNA, the CDR3 is TGTGCCAGCAGTTACAGTCTTAATGAAAAACTGTTTTTT.

This clone has just one count. The V gene is TRBV5-6, the J gene TRBJ1-1, with TRBD1 identical over 7 bases. V lost 3 bases, J lost 5 bases, and 10 bases stayed unmatched. The length of the CDR3 is 15 residues. Germline V gene lookup returns CDR1 SGHDT and CDR2 YYEEEE. The DNA of the CDR3 is TGTGCCAGCAGCTCCCCGGGGCAGGGGGGGACTGAAGCTTTCTTT. It codes for CASSSPGQGGTEAFF.

The gene calls are TRBV5-4 and TRBJ2-5; TRBD2 aligns across 7 bases. The V gene's germline CDR1 is SGHNT and CDR2 YYREEE (reference sequence). J was trimmed by 5 bases and V by 0 bases; bases with no gene match: 7. This CDR3 region has 15 residues. CDR3 in amino acids: CASSLAGGRGETQYF. The CDR3 DNA reads TGTGCCAGCAGCTTGGCCGGCGGGAGAGGCGAGACCCAGTACTTC.

This chain links TRBV23-1 with TRBJ2-1; D is undetermined. TRBV23-1 is designated an ORF whose function remains uncertain. The CDR3 sequence is 15 residues long. V lost 4 bases and J lost 1, with 11 bases in between. This CDR3 is CASSLPAPSYNEQFF. CDR3 bases: TGCGCCAGCAGTCTACCAGCGCCTTCCTACAATGAGCAGTTCTTC.

J is TRBJ2-7 and V is TRBV28; 7 nucleotides align to TRBD1. Germline CDR1 is MDHEN and CDR2 is SYDVKM. Trimming at V came to 7 bases and at J to 0 bases, leaving 15 bases not matched to a gene. The CDR3 loop spans 17 amino acids. CDR3 DNA sequence: TGTGCCAGCATCCCTCCCCCAGGGACAGCGAGCTCCTACGAGCAGTACTTC. Translation gives CASIPPPGTASSYEQYF.

A single count supports this clone. The chain is built from TRBV6-4 and TRBJ2-3; D is undetermined. CDR1 is MRHNA and CDR2 is SNTAGT in the germline V gene. CDR3 length equals 16 residues. V was pared by 2 bases and J by 1 base, with 13 bases between. CDR3 amino acids: CASSDTSTSRTDTQYF. The DNA of the CDR3 is TGTGCCAGCAGTGACACAAGTACCAGCCGCACAGATACGCAGTATTTT.

The gene calls are TRBV6-4 and TRBJ2-1, with 8 bases fitting TRBD2. Trimming took 5 bases from V and 3 from J; bases not matched to a gene: 6. The CDR3 totals 15 residues. CDR1 MRHNA and CDR2 SNTAGT come from the germline V gene. The CDR3 DNA is TGTGCCAGCAGTCCCAGCGGGAGACACTACAATGAGCAGTTCTTC. It yields the protein CASSPSGRHYNEQFF.

This clone was detected once. CDR3 sequence reads: CAIRDSDQPQHF. CDR3 DNA: TGTGCCATCAGAGACAGCGATCAGCCCCAGCATTTT. V and J are TRBV10-3 and TRBJ1-5; D possibly corresponds to TRBD1 (5 bases). Per the germline V gene, CDR1 is ENHRY and CDR2 is SYGVKD. The V gene lost 6 bases and the J gene lost 5 bases, with 8 bases spanning the gap. The CDR3 totals 12 residues.

The V and J genes are TRBV28 and TRBJ2-5; D is unclear. Germline CDR1 and CDR2: MDHEN and SYDVKM. Trimming cost V 7 bases and J 2 bases, with 14 bases left between them. CDR3 length equals 14 residues. The CDR3 nucleotides read TGTGCCAGCACCACACAGCAGCTACAAGAGACCCAGTACTTC. Translated: CASTTQQLQETQYF.

This clone was observed once. The chain links TRBV27 to TRBJ2-1, with unresolved D. The germline V gene has CDR1 MNHEY and CDR2 SMNVEV (reference sequence). Trimming pared 7 bases from V and 8 bases from J, leaving 12 bases between. CDR3 length: 12 residues. CDR3 amino acids: CASTPTTHEQFF. The CDR3 DNA sequence: TGTGCCAGCACCCCCACAACCCATGAGCAGTTCTTC.

This sequence joins TRBV7-2 and TRBJ1-5; D remains ambiguous. The CDR3 length is 14 residues. The V end lost 2 bases, the J end lost 5 bases, and 10 bases lay between the germline ends. The V gene's germline CDR1 is SGHTA and CDR2 FQGNSA. Written as DNA, the CDR3 is TGTGCCAGCAGCTTACGTGAGGACCATCAGCCCCAGCATTTT. Translated, it gives CASSLREDHQPQHF.

V gene TRBV27 combines with J gene TRBJ2-7; 9 bases are a match to TRBD1. In germline, CDR1 is MNHEY, CDR2 SMNVEV (reference sequence). This CDR3 spans 17 amino acids. Trimming removed 5 bases from V and 3 bases from J; junction bases left unmatched: 14. CDR3 bases: TGTGCCAGCAGTAAATCGCCTCCTACAGGGGGCGGCTACGAGCAGTACTTC. Translated: CASSKSPPTGGGYEQYF.

CDR3: CASSLIMGRLGGYTF. The CDR3 DNA reads TGTGCCAGCAGCCTAATCATGGGGAGATTGGGTGGCTACACCTTC. The chain is built from TRBV2 and TRBJ1-2, with D uncertain. The CDR3 extends over 15 amino acids. Germline V gene lookup returns CDR1 SNHLY and CDR2 FYNNEI. Trimming shortened V by 6 bases and J by 7 bases, and 21 bases separated the two germline ends.

The DNA for the CDR3 is TGTGCCAACCCGGGAGAGGTCGCTGGAAACACCATATATTTT. This translates into CANPGEVAGNTIYF. V usage is TRBV6-6 and J usage is TRBJ1-3; D is ambiguous. Germline V gives CDR1 MNHNY, CDR2 SVGAGI (reference sequence). This CDR3 spans 14 amino acids. V lost 10 bases and J lost 2, with 15 bases in between.

The chain uses TRBV5-1 and TRBJ1-1; D ambiguous. The V end was cut by 0 bases, the J end by 6 bases, with 9 bases between. Germline values: CDR1 SGHRS, CDR2 YFSETQ. The CDR3 is 13 residues long. The DNA of the CDR3 is TGCGCCAGCAGCTTGGCGGGGAAATCTGAAGCTTTCTTT. Its translation: CASSLAGKSEAFF.

A remark on this clone: Other DNA sequences in this sample translate to the same CDR3. The rearrangement links TRBV18 to TRBJ1-2; no clear D. Between the trimmed V and J ends, which lost 3 bases and 2 bases, there was a span of 4 bases. Germline loops: CDR1 KGHSH, CDR2 LQKENI. The CDR3 runs to 12 residues. CDR3 residues: CASSPGNYGYTF. CDR3 coding DNA: TGTGCCAGCTCACCTGGGAACTATGGCTACACCTTC.

V and J are TRBV7-2 and TRBJ2-7; D possibly corresponds to TRBD1 (6 bases). V shed 2 bases and J shed 6 bases, with 17 bases lying between them. The CDR3 is 15 amino acids. The germline gives CDR1 SGHTA, CDR2 FQGNSA. The CDR3 region has the DNA TGTGCCAGCAGCTTATTTAGGGGGATGACGGGCGAGCAGTACTTC. Protein: CASSLFRGMTGEQYF. The full variable domain, in which reference TRBV7-2 and TRBJ2-7 provide the parts outside the CDR3, is GAGVSQSPSNKVTEKGKDVELRCDPISGHTALYWYRQSLGQGLEFLIYFQGNSAPDKSGLPSDRFSAERTGGSVSTLTIQRTQQEDSAVYLCASSLFRGMTGEQYFGPGTRLTVT.

J is TRBJ2-2 and V is TRBV6-1, with D possibly being TRBD2 (6 bases). The CDR3 has 14 residues. The germline gives CDR1 MNHNS, CDR2 SASEGT. Trimming pared 11 bases from V and 1 base from J, leaving 14 bases between. The CDR3 DNA reads TGTGCCGCGGGGCAGACATTGAACACCGGGGAGCTGTTTTTT. Translation: CAAGQTLNTGELFF.

The chain employs TRBV28 and TRBJ2-7; weak D call: TRBD1 (6 bases). CDR3 length equals 15 residues. In germline, CDR1 is MDHEN, CDR2 SYDVKM. V lost 6 bases to trimming and J lost 0 bases, with 15 bases between them. The CDR3, as DNA: TGTGCCAGCAGCTTTGGGACAAAGAACTCCTACGAGCAGTACTTC. Translated: CASSFGTKNSYEQYF.

The chain joins TRBV28 to TRBJ1-5; 10 bases line up with TRBD1. The CDR3 has 17 residues. The germline V gene encodes CDR1 MDHEN and CDR2 SYDVKM. V dropped 1 base and J dropped 7; count of bases not matched to a gene: 10. The DNA for the CDR3 is TGTGCCAGCAGTTTATTCGGACAGGGGGTAGGAAGCCAGCCCCAGCATTTT. It codes for CASSLFGQGVGSQPQHF.

This chain links TRBV5-4 with TRBJ2-1, with 8 bases fitting TRBD1. V lost 4 bases to trimming and J lost 9 bases; unmatched junction nucleotides: 15. Germline-derived CDR1 and CDR2 are SGHNT and YYREEE (reference sequence). CDR3 length: 16 amino acids. The CDR3 region has the DNA TGTGCCAGCAGCCCCCTGGCAGGGGGCAAGATCCCTGAGCAGTTCTTC. Translation gives CASSPLAGGKIPEQFF.

This chain uses TRBV9 with TRBJ1-5; D possibly corresponds to TRBD1 (5 bases). Trimming pared 2 bases from V and 5 bases from J, leaving 14 bases between. The germline gives CDR1 SGDLS, CDR2 YYNGEE. This CDR3 comprises 15 residues. The CDR3 region has the DNA TGTGCCAGCAGCGTCGGGGGGGTAAGCGATCAGCCCCAGCATTTT. It yields the protein CASSVGGVSDQPQHF.

This clone was detected only once. CDR3: CATWGGSGANVLTF. In DNA, the CDR3 is TGTGCCACCTGGGGGGGGTCTGGGGCCAACGTCCTGACTTTC. The V call is TRBV27, the J call TRBJ2-6; TRBD2 matches at 7 bases. This CDR3 region has 14 residues. The trim removed 10 bases at V and 1 base at J, leaving 4 bases unmatched. The germline CDR1 and CDR2 sequences are MNHEY and SMNVEV (reference sequence).

This chain links TRBV5-1 with TRBJ2-7, with D perhaps matching TRBD1 or TRBD2 (6 bases each). The CDR3 has 16 amino acids. CDR1 and CDR2 from the germline V gene are SGHRS and YFSETQ. V was shortened by 4 bases and J by 3 bases, with 20 bases between the two germline ends. In DNA form, the CDR3 reads TGCGCCAGCAGCCAGGAGGGTGGGGACAAAGACTACGAGCAGTACTTC. Its protein is CASSQEGGDKDYEQYF.

This chain uses TRBV27 with TRBJ1-1; D possibly corresponds to TRBD1 (6 bases). V lost 5 bases, J lost 0 bases, and 19 bases lay in between. The CDR3 contains 17 residues. Germline V gives CDR1 MNHEY, CDR2 SMNVEV (reference sequence). CDR3 bases: TGTGCCAGCAGTCTAGGGAGGGTGGGGGCCGTGAACACTGAAGCTTTCTTT. This encodes CASSLGRVGAVNTEAFF.

The chain is built from TRBV7-6 and TRBJ1-2; weak D call: TRBD1 (6 bases). This CDR3 has 15 residues. CDR1 is SGHVS and CDR2 is FNYEAQ in the germline V gene. The V gene lost 5 bases and the J gene lost 2 bases, with 15 bases spanning the gap. The CDR3 protein is CASSPGGGLNYGYTF. CDR3 coding DNA: TGTGCCAGCAGCCCGGGCGGGGGCCTCAACTATGGCTACACCTTC. Drawing the rest from reference TRBV7-6 and TRBJ1-2, the complete variable domain is GAGVSQSPRYKVTKRGQDVALRCDPISGHVSLYWYRQALGQGPEFLTYFNYEAQQDKSGLPNDRFSAERPEGSISTLTIQRTEQRDSAMYRCASSPGGGLNYGYTFGSGTRLTVV.

The J gene is TRBJ1-2, the V gene TRBV19, with D possibly matching TRBD1 (5 bases). Trimming took off 9 bases at V and 4 bases at J, with 18 bases between the two ends. The V gene's germline CDR1 is LNHDA and CDR2 SQIVND (reference sequence). The CDR3 is 14 residues long. Written as DNA, the CDR3 is TGTGCCAGCGATGGGGGGGACCGGATCTATGGCTACACCTTC. It translates to CASDGGDRIYGYTF.

The chain combines TRBV7-2 with TRBJ2-1, with 7 bases fitting TRBD1. J was trimmed by 4 bases and V by 2 bases; bases with no gene match: 8. The CDR3 extends over 16 amino acids. The germline V gene has CDR1 SGHTA and CDR2 FQGNSA. The CDR3 DNA sequence: TGTGCCAGCAGCTTACAGCCCGGGACAGAGTACAATGAGCAGTTCTTC. Translation gives CASSLQPGTEYNEQFF.

DNA for the CDR3: TGTGCCAGCAGCTTAGCGCTACCGAGGGGGGCAGGTCAGCCCCAGCATTTT. It is translated as CASSLALPRGAGQPQHF. J is TRBJ1-5 and V is TRBV7-2, with a possible D match to TRBD1 (6 bases). Trimming left V 0 bases short and J 6 bases short, with 18 bases between. The length of the CDR3 is 17 residues. Germline V gene data show CDR1 as SGHTA and CDR2 as FQGNSA.

This chain joins TRBV18 and TRBJ1-5; 11 positions agree with TRBD1. Germline V gene lookup returns CDR1 KGHSH and CDR2 LQKENI. J was trimmed by 6 bases and V by 2 bases; bases with no gene match: 6. CDR3 size: 16 residues. The CDR3 bases are TGTGCCAGCTCACCATTGGGACAGGGGGGATTTCAGCCCCAGCATTTT. Its protein is CASSPLGQGGFQPQHF.